The 13 T cell receptor beta chains below all came from one sample that was sequenced in a study of beta chain features in type 1 diabetes. Expressed TCRB transcripts were sequenced after all isolated RNA was converted to cDNA. The repertoire was sequenced with immunoSEQ multiplex PCR; TCRdb's copy has only in-frame clones and lacks some. The data contain about 260,000 clones, about a fifth of them singletons. Study outcomes and limitations: Moderate but significant shortening of TCRB CDR3s was recorded in all four CD4+ subsets from Type 1 diabetes patients.

Their recognized antigens are unknown. The sample taken for sequencing was naive CD4+ T cells from blood. The origin of the receptors is a woman in her thirties or forties with type 1 diabetes.

The table lists this clone with a few counts. The rearrangement joins TRBV11-2 to TRBJ2-5; D is unclear. V shed 5 bases and J shed 7 bases, with 14 bases lying between them. CDR1 and CDR2 from the germline V gene are SGHAT and FQNNGV. The CDR3 loop spans 13 amino acids. Here the CDR3 DNA reads TGTGCCAGCAGCCCCATTCAGTCTGGGACCCAGTACTTC. As protein: CASSPIQSGTQYF.

The chain couples TRBV6-5 to TRBJ1-2; no reliable D call. Germline V gene lookup returns CDR1 MNHEY and CDR2 SVGAGI. Trimming removed 6 bases at V and 8 bases at J, with 10 bases between. The length of the CDR3 is 11 residues. CDR3 residues: CASSGSGGYTF. For the CDR3, the DNA is TGTGCCAGCAGCGGTTCGGGGGGCTACACCTTC.

This clone occurred a few times. V is TRBV15 and J is TRBJ1-4; D not certain. Germline V gene sequence: CDR1 LNHNV, CDR2 YYDKDF (reference sequence). Trimming took off 3 bases at V and 7 bases at J, with 15 bases between the two ends. This CDR3 contains 15 residues. In DNA form, the CDR3 reads TGTGCCACCAGCAGCCCGGCCGCGGGTGGTGAAAAACTGTTTTTT. This sequence encodes CATSSPAAGGEKLFF.

This clone has only a few counts. The rearrangement links TRBV29-1 to TRBJ1-1; possible D gene TRBD1, 5 bases. This CDR3 has 10 amino acids. Germline values: CDR1 SQVTM, CDR2 ANQGSEA. V lost 7 bases and J lost 11, with 14 bases in between. As DNA, the CDR3 is TGCAGCGGGGGGGACTTGGAGGCTTTCTTT. Residues: CSGGDLEAFF.

The rearrangement links TRBV27 to TRBJ1-1; TRBD1 is a possible D gene (6 bases). Germline CDR1 is MNHEY and CDR2 is SMNVEV (reference sequence). The ends were cut back, 6 bases at V and 5 bases at J, with 13 bases in the middle. The CDR3 runs 13 residues. CDR3 coding DNA: TGTGCCAGCAGCCTACAGGGTGGGACTGAAGCTTTCTTT. Its translation is CASSLQGGTEAFF.

The V and J genes are TRBV9 and TRBJ1-1; D call uncertain. Trimming pared 1 base from V and 2 bases from J, leaving 12 bases between. This CDR3 contains 15 residues. Germline lookup yields CDR1 SGDLS and CDR2 YYNGEE. The CDR3 sequence: CASSVLSLPNTEAFF. The CDR3, as DNA: TGTGCCAGCAGCGTACTTAGCCTGCCTAACACTGAAGCTTTCTTT.

V and J are TRBV2 and TRBJ2-1; D is possibly TRBD1 (5 bases). Trimming removed 2 bases from V and 1 base from J, with 9 bases in between. The CDR3 loop spans 15 amino acids. CDR1 is SNHLY, CDR2 FYNNEI, per germline. The CDR3 sequence: CASSEQGNSYNEQFF. The CDR3 region has the DNA TGTGCCAGCAGTGAACAGGGAAATTCCTACAATGAGCAGTTCTTC.

The chain uses TRBV7-3 and TRBJ2-3; 10 bases match TRBD2. V was pared by 4 bases and J by 0 bases, with 4 bases of the junction left unmatched. Germline CDR1 and CDR2: SGHTA and FQGTGA. The CDR3 sequence is 16 residues long. DNA for the CDR3: TGTGCCAGCAGCTCCCTAGCGGGGGCTAGCACAGATACGCAGTATTTT. Amino acid sequence: CASSSLAGASTDTQYF. Full variable domain (remainder filled in from reference TRBV7-3 and TRBJ2-3): GAGVSQTPSNKVTEKGKYVELRCDPISGHTALYWYRQSLGQGPEFLIYFQGTGAADDSGLPNDRFFAVRPEGSVSTLKIQRTERGDSAVYLCASSSLAGASTDTQYFGPGTRLTVL.

The chain recombines TRBV5-6 with TRBJ2-5, with a possible D match to TRBD2 (7 bases). CDR1 and CDR2 (germline): SGHDT, YYEEEE. Trimming removed 5 bases at V and 5 bases at J, with 13 bases between. The CDR3 spans 13 residues. The DNA for the CDR3 is TGTGCCAGCAGGACGGCGGGGGCGGAGACCCAGTACTTC. Protein sequence: CASRTAGAETQYF.

This rearrangement joins TRBV28 to TRBJ1-2; possibly TRBD1 for D (6 bases). Trimming removed 10 bases at V and 7 bases at J, with 19 bases between. The CDR3 consists of 13 residues. Germline CDR1 MDHEN, CDR2 SYDVKM. CDR3 residues: CATLVRGSLGYTF. In nucleotides, the CDR3 is TGTGCCACCTTGGTCAGGGGCTCCCTTGGCTACACCTTC.

This clone has just a few counts. The chain couples TRBV5-1 to TRBJ2-5; 10 positions match TRBD1. CDR1 is SGHRS and CDR2 is YFSETQ in the germline V gene. The CDR3 runs to 17 residues. V lost 4 bases to trimming and J lost 7 bases; unmatched junction nucleotides: 16. The CDR3 DNA follows: TGCGCCAGCAGCGATGATAAGACAGGGGGCCTCGGGCGGACCCAGTACTTC. Its protein is CASSDDKTGGLGRTQYF.

This chain uses TRBV2 with TRBJ2-1, with D maybe TRBD1 (6 bases). Trimming shortened V by 7 bases and J by 3 bases, and 10 bases separated the two germline ends. Germline values: CDR1 SNHLY, CDR2 FYNNEI. The CDR3 sequence is 13 residues long. For the CDR3, the DNA is TGTGCCAGCAACCTGGACAGCTACAATGAGCAGTTCTTC. It encodes CASNLDSYNEQFF.

This clone showed up just a few times. The genes are TRBV7-8 and TRBJ1-1; a possible D gene is TRBD1 (5 bases). The V gene's germline CDR1 is SGHVS and CDR2 FQNEAQ. The V end lost 1 base, the J end lost 7 bases, and 13 bases lay between the germline ends. The CDR3 covers 14 residues. The CDR3 DNA reads as TGTGCCAGCAGCTTAGGGCAGGGCGAGCGTGAAGCTTTCTTT. It is translated as CASSLGQGEREAFF.